Listed below are T cell receptor beta chains from one sample, sequenced in a study of graft-versus-host responses after intestinal transplantation. Their recognized antigens are unknown. Profiling relied on immunoSEQ multiplex PCR, and the TCRdb table lists in-frame clones only, not all of them. Of about 70,000 clones listed, 90% are singletons. The starting material was unstimulated CD8+ T cells sorted from spleen or lymph node cells, obtained before intestinal transplant. These receptors all stem from a human donor who received an intestinal transplant. Each CDR3 is given with its conserved first and last residue. The order of the fields is CDR3 length, V gene, D gene, CDR3 protein. D genes are given only for firm matches.

length: 15; V: TRBV5-6; D: TRBD2; CDR3: CASSLGLAGLREQFF
length: 15; V: TRBV5-6; D: TRBD2; CDR3: CASSFGLAGGDEQFF
length: 14; V: TRBV5-6; D: TRBD1; CDR3: CASQQGTMSTEAFF
length: 16; V: TRBV9; D: NA; CDR3: CASSSGEVADQETQYF
length: 14; V: TRBV7-2; D: NA; CDR3: CASNEDTLIHEQFF
length: 18; V: TRBV9; D: TRBD2; CDR3: CASSPSGTSGGGYNEQFF
length: 14; V: TRBV13; D: TRBD1; CDR3: CASSPGTGVAEAFF
length: 16; V: TRBV6-5; D: TRBD2; CDR3: CASSYSASGGTGELFF
length: 16; V: TRBV29-1; D: TRBD2; CDR3: CSFIPTSGALYNEQFF
length: 16; V: TRBV11-2; D: TRBD1; CDR3: CASSPTGTGRPHEQYF
length: 15; V: TRBV9; D: NA; CDR3: CASSVGGFDSDEQYF
length: 14; V: TRBV6-1; D: TRBD1; CDR3: CASSEKQGDTEAFF
length: 15; V: TRBV15; D: TRBD2; CDR3: CATSRERGGTYEQYF
length: 15; V: TRBV7-6; D: NA; CDR3: CASSPGPGSTGELFF
length: 12; V: TRBV5-6; D: NA; CDR3: CASSLGPGESFF
length: 15; V: TRBV6-1; D: TRBD1; CDR3: CASSEWTGGYNEQFF
length: 14; V: TRBV11-2; D: NA; CDR3: CASSLGLGGPEAFF
length: 15; V: TRBV5-1; D: NA; CDR3: CASSSLQGQNTEAFF
length: 14; V: TRBV13; D: TRBD2; CDR3: CASSPGLGTDTQYF
length: 15; V: TRBV6-5; D: NA; CDR3: CASSQRTGGSDEQYF
length: 17; V: TRBV4-1; D: NA; CDR3: CASSPQHRGVRYTEAFF
length: 15; V: TRBV27; D: TRBD1; CDR3: CASSLSRQGWYGYTF
length: 11; V: TRBV9; D: NA; CDR3: CASSRRETQYF
length: 15; V: TRBV6-5; D: TRBD1; CDR3: CASSYGTGSYNEQFF
length: 11; V: TRBV27; D: NA; CDR3: CASSSITEAFF
length: 13; V: TRBV7-9; D: NA; CDR3: CATNWGGAGEQFF
length: 16; V: TRBV6-5; D: TRBD1; CDR3: CASSYRTGQGAGGYTF
length: 14; V: TRBV9; D: TRBD1; CDR3: CASSAGDSSYEQYF
length: 14; V: TRBV19; D: NA; CDR3: CASSIGGLGQPQHF
length: 15; V: TRBV6-1; D: NA; CDR3: CASSESQGGVDEQYF
length: 12; V: TRBV7-9; D: NA; CDR3: CASRLGWAEAFF
length: 12; V: TRBV13; D: NA; CDR3: CASSFEEEKLFF
length: 14; V: TRBV19; D: NA; CDR3: CASSIYDGTYEQYF
length: 14; V: TRBV9; D: TRBD1; CDR3: CASSPWDREYEQYF
length: 13; V: TRBV5-8; D: NA; CDR3: CASSLTGSYEQYF
length: 18; V: TRBV5-4; D: TRBD1; CDR3: CASSLYGTGSEDQETQYF
length: 14; V: TRBV5-6; D: NA; CDR3: CASTFGRGVAEAFF
length: 14; V: TRBV27; D: NA; CDR3: CASSPDVAGQPQHF
length: 14; V: TRBV10-2; D: NA; CDR3: CASSATGVNSPLHF
length: 14; V: TRBV5-1; D: TRBD1; CDR3: CASSGETGVNEQFF
length: 16; V: TRBV7-3; D: TRBD2; CDR3: CASSLLAGGSYNEQFF
length: 15; V: TRBV5-4; D: NA; CDR3: CASSPDRAAVGGYTF
length: 13; V: TRBV9; D: NA; CDR3: CASRGSGANVLTF
length: 14; V: TRBV6-1; D: NA; CDR3: CASDPVGRGDEQYF
length: 12; V: TRBV14; D: NA; CDR3: CASSQADYGYTF
length: 16; V: TRBV7-9; D: NA; CDR3: CASAGSGPLGGTEAFF
length: 13; V: TRBV9; D: NA; CDR3: CASSPGGWDTQYF
length: 12; V: TRBV27; D: NA; CDR3: CASSLFGREQFF
length: 15; V: TRBV5-1; D: NA; CDR3: CASSLLSSYVDEQFF
length: 15; V: TRBV15; D: NA; CDR3: CATSARVLQSGEQYF
length: 12; V: TRBV7-8; D: NA; CDR3: CASSPGGEKLFF
length: 15; V: TRBV4-1; D: NA; CDR3: CASSQDEGQNYEQYF
length: 13; V: TRBV9; D: NA; CDR3: CASGGGDLTEAFF
length: 14; V: TRBV13; D: NA; CDR3: CASSFERDSYEQYF
length: 16; V: TRBV2; D: NA; CDR3: CASNTDMSSYNSPLHF
length: 14; V: TRBV5-8; D: TRBD1; CDR3: CARGQGWGYNEQFF
length: 15; V: TRBV4-2; D: NA; CDR3: CASSQDLRTNTEAFF
length: 11; V: TRBV7-9; D: NA; CDR3: CASTPRFEAFF
length: 16; V: TRBV28; D: NA; CDR3: CASSLADVGRQETQYF